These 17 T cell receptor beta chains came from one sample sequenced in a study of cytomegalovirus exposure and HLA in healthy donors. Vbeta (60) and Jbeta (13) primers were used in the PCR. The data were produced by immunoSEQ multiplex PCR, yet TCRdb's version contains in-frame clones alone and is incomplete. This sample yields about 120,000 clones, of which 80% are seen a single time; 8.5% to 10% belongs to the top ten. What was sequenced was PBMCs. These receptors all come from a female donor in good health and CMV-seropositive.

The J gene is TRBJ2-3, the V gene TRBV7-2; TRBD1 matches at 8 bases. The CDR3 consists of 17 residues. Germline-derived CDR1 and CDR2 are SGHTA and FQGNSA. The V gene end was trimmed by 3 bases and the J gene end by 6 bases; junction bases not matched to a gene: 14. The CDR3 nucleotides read TGTGCCAGCAGCTTCCAGGGCAGGGGGCGATTATGGGATACGCAGTATTTT. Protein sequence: CASSFQGRGRLWDTQYF.

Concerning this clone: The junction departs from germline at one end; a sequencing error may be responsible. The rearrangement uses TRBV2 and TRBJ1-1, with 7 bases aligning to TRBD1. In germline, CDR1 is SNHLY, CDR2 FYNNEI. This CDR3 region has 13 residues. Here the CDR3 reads CAGSGQVNTEAFF. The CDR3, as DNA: TGTGCCGGCAGTGGACAGGTGAACACTGAAGCTTTCTTT.

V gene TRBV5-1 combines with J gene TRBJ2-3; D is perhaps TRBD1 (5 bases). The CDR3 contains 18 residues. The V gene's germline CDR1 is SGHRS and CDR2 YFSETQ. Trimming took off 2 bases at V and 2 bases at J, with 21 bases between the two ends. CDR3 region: CASSLANRQSSLTDTQYF. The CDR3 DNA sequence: TGCGCCAGCAGCTTAGCTAACAGGCAATCGAGTCTCACAGATACGCAGTATTTT. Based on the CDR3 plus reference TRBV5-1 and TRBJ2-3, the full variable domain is KAGVTQTPRYLIKTRGQQVTLSCSPISGHRSVSWYQQTPGQGLQFLFEYFSETQRNKGNFPGRFSGRQFSNSRSEMNVSTLELGDSALYLCASSLANRQSSLTDTQYFGPGTRLTVL.

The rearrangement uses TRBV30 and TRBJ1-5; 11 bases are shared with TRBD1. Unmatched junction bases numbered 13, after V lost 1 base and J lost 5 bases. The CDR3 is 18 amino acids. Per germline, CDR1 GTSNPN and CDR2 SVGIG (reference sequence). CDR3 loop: CAWSGGTGGNPLYQPQHF. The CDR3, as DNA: TGTGCCTGGAGTGGAGGGACAGGGGGTAACCCTTTATATCAGCCCCAGCATTTT.

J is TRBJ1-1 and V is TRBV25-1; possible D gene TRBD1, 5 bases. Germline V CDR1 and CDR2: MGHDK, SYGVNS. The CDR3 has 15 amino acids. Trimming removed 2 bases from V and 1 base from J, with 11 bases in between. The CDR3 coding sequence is TGTGCCAGCAGTGAACCTGACAGACCGAACACTGAAGCTTTCTTT. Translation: CASSEPDRPNTEAFF.

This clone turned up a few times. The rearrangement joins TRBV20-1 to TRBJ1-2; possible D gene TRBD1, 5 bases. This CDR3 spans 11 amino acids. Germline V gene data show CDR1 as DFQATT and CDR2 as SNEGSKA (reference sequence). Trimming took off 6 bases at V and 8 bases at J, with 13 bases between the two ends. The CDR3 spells CSAQTGDGYTF. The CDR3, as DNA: TGCAGTGCCCAAACGGGGGACGGCTACACCTTC.

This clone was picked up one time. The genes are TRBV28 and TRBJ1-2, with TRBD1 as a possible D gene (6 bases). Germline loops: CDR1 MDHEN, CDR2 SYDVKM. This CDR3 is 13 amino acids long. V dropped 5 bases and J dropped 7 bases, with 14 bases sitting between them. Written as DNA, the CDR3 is TGTGCCAGCAGTCCCCCCCAGGGGAGTGGCTACACCTTC. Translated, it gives CASSPPQGSGYTF.

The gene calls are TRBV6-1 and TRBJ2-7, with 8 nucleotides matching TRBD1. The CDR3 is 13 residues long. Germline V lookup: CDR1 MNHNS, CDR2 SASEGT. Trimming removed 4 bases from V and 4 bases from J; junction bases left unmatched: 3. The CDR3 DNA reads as TGTGCCAGCAGTGTCGACAGGGGATACGAGCAGTACTTC. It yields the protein CASSVDRGYEQYF.

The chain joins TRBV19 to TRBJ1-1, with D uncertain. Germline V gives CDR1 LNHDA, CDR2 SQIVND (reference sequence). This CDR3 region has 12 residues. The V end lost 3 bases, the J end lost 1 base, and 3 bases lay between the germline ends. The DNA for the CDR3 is TGTGCCAGTAGTATCGGGAACACTGAAGCTTTCTTT. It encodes CASSIGNTEAFF.

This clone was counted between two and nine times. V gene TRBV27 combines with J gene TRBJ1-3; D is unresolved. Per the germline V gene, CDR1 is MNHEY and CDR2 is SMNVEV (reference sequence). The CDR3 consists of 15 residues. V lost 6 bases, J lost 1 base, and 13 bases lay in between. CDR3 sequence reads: CASSLDFSSGNTIYF. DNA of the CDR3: TGTGCCAGCAGCCTTGACTTTTCATCTGGAAACACCATATATTTT.

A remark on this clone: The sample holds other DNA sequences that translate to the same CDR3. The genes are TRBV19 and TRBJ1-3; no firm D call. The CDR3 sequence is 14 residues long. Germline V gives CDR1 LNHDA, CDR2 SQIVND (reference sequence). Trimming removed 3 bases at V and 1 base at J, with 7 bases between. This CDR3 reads CASSIRGSGNTIYF. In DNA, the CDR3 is TGTGCCAGTAGTATTCGGGGTTCTGGAAACACCATATATTTT.

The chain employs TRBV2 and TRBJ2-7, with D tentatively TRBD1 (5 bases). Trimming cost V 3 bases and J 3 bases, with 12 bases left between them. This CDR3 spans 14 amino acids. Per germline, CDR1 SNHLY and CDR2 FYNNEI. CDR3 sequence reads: CASSDSWGLYEQYF. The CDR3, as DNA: TGTGCCAGCAGTGACAGTTGGGGCCTCTACGAGCAGTACTTC.

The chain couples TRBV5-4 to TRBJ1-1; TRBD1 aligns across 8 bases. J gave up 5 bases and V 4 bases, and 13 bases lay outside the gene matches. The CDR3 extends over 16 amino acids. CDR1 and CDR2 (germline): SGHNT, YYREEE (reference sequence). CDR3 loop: CASSKDRGTTRTEAFF. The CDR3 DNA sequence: TGTGCCAGCAGCAAAGACAGGGGAACCACCAGGACTGAAGCTTTCTTT.

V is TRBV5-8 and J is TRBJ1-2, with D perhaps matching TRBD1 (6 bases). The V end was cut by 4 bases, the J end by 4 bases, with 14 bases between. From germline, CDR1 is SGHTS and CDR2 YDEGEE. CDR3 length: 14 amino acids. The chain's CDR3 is CASSAGATIYGYTF. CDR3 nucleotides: TGTGCCAGCAGCGCAGGGGCTACGATCTATGGCTACACCTTC.

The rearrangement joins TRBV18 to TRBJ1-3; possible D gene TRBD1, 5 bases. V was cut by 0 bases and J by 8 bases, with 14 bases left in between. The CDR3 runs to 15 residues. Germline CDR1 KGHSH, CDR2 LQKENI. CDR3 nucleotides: TGTGCCAGCTCACCACCGTGGTCAGGGAAGTACACCATATATTTT. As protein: CASSPPWSGKYTIYF.

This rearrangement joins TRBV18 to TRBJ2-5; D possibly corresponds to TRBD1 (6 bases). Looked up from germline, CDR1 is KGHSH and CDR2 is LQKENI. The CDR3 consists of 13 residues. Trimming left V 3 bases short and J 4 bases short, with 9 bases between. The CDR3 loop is CASSPIRGETQYF. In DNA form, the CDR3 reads TGTGCCAGCTCACCGATCAGGGGAGAGACCCAGTACTTC.

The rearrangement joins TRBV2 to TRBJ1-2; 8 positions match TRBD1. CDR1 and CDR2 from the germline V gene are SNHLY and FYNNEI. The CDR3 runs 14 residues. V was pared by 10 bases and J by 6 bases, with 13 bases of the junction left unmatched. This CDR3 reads CATTGGGMDHGYTF. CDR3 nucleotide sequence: TGTGCCACTACAGGGGGAGGTATGGATCATGGCTACACCTTC.